One sample yielded the 3 T cell receptor beta chains listed below, sequenced in a study of T cell responses to AZD1222 COVID-19 vaccine. Method: immunoSEQ multiplex PCR; TCRdb's copy keeps in-frame clones and lacks some. In the table there are about 120,000 clones, more than 85% of which are singletons. The sample in question was peripheral blood, obtained on day 0 of AZD1222 vaccination. All receptors come from an adult in good health.

This clone was recorded only once. The CDR3 spells CASRAGTSGRGANVLTF. The CDR3 bases are TGTGCCAGCAGGGCCGGGACTAGCGGCCGAGGAGCCAACGTCCTGACTTTC. The J gene is TRBJ2-6, the V gene TRBV7-2; 11 nucleotides align to TRBD2. Trimming at V came to 6 bases and at J to 7 bases, leaving 11 bases not matched to a gene. Germline V gene lookup returns CDR1 SGHTA and CDR2 FQGNSA. The CDR3 length is 17 residues.

The chain uses TRBV18 and TRBJ1-1; D not certain. The V end was cut by 2 bases, the J end by 1 base, with 8 bases between. The CDR3 totals 14 residues. Germline CDR1 is KGHSH and CDR2 is LQKENI. Here the CDR3 reads CASSPGSWNTEAFF. The CDR3, as DNA: TGTGCCAGCTCACCAGGGTCCTGGAACACTGAAGCTTTCTTT.

The chain has TRBV9 and TRBJ1-5; 7 positions match TRBD1. Germline V gene lookup returns CDR1 SGDLS and CDR2 YYNGEE. Unmatched junction bases numbered 5, after V lost 4 bases and J lost 1 base. This CDR3 region has 15 residues. CDR3: CASSPGGGSNQPQHF. The CDR3 bases are TGTGCCAGCAGCCCAGGGGGGGGGAGCAATCAGCCCCAGCATTTT.